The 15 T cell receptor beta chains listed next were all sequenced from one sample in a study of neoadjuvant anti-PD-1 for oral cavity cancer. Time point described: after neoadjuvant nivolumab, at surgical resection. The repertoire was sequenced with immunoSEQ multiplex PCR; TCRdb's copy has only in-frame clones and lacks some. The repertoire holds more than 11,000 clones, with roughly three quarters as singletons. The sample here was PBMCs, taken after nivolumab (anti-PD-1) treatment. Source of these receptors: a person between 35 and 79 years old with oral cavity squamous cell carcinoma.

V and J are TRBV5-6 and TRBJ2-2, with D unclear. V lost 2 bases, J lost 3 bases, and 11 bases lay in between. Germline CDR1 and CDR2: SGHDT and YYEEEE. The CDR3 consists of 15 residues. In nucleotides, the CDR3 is TGTGCCAGCAGCTTCCGGGCCGGCTACACCGGGGAGCTGTTTTTT. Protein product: CASSFRAGYTGELFF.

CDR3: CASSPPSGRDPNQPQHF. The CDR3 coding sequence is TGTGCCAGCAGCCCTCCCTCCGGTCGGGACCCCAATCAGCCCCAGCATTTT. V gene TRBV7-2 combines with J gene TRBJ1-5; tentatively, D is TRBD1 (5 bases). Trimming took off 5 bases at V and 3 bases at J, with 20 bases between the two ends. Germline CDR1 is SGHTA and CDR2 is FQGNSA. The length of the CDR3 is 17 residues.

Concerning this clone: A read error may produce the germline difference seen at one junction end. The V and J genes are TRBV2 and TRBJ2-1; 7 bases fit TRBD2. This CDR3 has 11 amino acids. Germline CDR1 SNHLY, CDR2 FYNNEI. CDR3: CASRGRRERFF. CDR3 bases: TGTGCCAGCCGCGGCCGGCGGGAGCGGTTCTTC.

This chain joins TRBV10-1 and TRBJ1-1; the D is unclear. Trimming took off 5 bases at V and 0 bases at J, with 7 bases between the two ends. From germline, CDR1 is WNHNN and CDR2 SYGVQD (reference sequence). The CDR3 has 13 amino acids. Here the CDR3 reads CASSSSMNTEAFF. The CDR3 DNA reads TGCGCCAGCAGTTCGTCCATGAACACTGAAGCTTTCTTT.

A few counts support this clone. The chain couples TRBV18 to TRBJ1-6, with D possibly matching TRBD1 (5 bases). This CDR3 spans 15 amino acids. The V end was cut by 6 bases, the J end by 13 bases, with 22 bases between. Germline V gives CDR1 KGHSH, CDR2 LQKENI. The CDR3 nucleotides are TGTGCCAGCTCCCGAGATGGGACGGGGAATGGGCCCCTCCACTTT. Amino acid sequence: CASSRDGTGNGPLHF.

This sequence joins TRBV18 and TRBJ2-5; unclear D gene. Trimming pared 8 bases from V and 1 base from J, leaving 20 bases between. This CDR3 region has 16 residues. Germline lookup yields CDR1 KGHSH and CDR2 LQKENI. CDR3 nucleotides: TGTGCCAGCGGAAAACGTTTCGAACTCCTCCAAGAGACCCAGTACTTC. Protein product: CASGKRFELLQETQYF.

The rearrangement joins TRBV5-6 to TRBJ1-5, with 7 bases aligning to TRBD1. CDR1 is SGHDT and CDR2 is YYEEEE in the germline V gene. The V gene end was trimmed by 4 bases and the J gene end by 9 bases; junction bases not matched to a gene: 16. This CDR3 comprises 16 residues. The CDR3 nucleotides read TGTGCCAGCAGCCGGAGGATGACAGGGTCCCCGAGGCCCCAGCATTTT. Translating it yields CASSRRMTGSPRPQHF.

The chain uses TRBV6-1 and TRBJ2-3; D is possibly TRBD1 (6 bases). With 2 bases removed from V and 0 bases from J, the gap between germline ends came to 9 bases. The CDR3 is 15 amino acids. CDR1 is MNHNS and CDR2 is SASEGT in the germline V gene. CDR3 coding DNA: TGTGCCAGCAGTGAATCGCAGGGGAGCACAGATACGCAGTATTTT. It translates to CASSESQGSTDTQYF.

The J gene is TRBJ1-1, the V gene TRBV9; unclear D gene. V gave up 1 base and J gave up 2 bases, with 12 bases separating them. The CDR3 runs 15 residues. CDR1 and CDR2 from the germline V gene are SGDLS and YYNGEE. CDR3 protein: CASSVSVRDNTEAFF. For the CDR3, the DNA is TGTGCCAGCAGCGTATCAGTGAGGGATAACACTGAAGCTTTCTTT.

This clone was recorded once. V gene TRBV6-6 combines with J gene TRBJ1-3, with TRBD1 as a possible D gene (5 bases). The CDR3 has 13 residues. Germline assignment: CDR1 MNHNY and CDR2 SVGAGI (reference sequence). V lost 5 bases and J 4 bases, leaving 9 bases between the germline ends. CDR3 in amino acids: CASSRRGGNTIYF. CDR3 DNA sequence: TGTGCCAGCAGTCGGAGGGGCGGAAACACCATATATTTT.

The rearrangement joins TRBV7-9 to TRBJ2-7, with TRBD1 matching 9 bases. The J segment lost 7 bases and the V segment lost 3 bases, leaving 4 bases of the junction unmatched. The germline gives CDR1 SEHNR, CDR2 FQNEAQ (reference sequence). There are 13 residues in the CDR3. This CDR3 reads CASSLGQGLEQYF. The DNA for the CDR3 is TGTGCCAGCAGCTTGGGACAGGGCTTAGAGCAGTACTTC.

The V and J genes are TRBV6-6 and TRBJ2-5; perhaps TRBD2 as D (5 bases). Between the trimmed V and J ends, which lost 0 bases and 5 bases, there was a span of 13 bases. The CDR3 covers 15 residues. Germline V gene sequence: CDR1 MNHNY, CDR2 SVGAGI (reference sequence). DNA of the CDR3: TGTGCCAGCAGTTACTCGGATCTCCGCGGGGAGACCCAGTACTTC. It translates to CASSYSDLRGETQYF.

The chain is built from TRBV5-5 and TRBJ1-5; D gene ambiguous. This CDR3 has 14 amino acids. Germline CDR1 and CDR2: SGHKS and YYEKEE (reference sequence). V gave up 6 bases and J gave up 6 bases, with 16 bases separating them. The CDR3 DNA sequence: TGTGCCAGCACCCTTACACGTGGCTCTCAGCCCCAGCATTTT. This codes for CASTLTRGSQPQHF.

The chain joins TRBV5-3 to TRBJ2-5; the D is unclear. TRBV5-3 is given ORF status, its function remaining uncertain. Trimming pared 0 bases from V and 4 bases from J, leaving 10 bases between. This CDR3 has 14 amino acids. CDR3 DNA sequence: TGTGCCAGAAGCTTGGCTGGGGTAGGAGAGACCCAGTACTTC. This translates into CARSLAGVGETQYF.

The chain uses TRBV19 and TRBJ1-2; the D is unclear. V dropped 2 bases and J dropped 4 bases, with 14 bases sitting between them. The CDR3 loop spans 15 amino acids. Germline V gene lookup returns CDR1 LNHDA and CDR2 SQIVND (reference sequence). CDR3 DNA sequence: TGTGCCAGTAGTATATGGTACGCCCTGGGCTATGGCTACACCTTC. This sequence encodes CASSIWYALGYGYTF.